This TCR beta chain was documented in a study of cytomegalovirus exposure and HLA in healthy donors. General study findings and limits: When a later analysis compared HLA-associated TCR beta chains with equally common others, the HLA-associated chains turned out to be more clonally expanded and to have lower generation probabilities. In vitro testing confirmed a few CMV-associated chains as specific for CMV antigens.

With respect to this clone: Its cognate antigen is unknown.

The PCR was carried out with 60 Vbeta primers and 13 Jbeta primers. Sequencing used immunoSEQ multiplex PCR; TCRdb keeps in-frame clones, though not all of them. The table lists roughly 120,000 clones. The CDR3 extends over 12 amino acids. Germline CDR1 is GTSNPN and CDR2 is SVGIG (reference sequence). Trimming took off 0 bases at V and 10 bases at J, with 13 bases between the two ends. The receptor's source is a man younger than 35 in good health and CMV-seronegative. Specimen: PBMCs. V and J are TRBV30 and TRBJ2-7; D perhaps matches TRBD1 (7 bases). The CDR3 nucleotides are TGTGCCTGGAGTGTTCTAGGAGGGGGCCAGTACTTC. This sequence encodes CAWSVLGGGQYF.